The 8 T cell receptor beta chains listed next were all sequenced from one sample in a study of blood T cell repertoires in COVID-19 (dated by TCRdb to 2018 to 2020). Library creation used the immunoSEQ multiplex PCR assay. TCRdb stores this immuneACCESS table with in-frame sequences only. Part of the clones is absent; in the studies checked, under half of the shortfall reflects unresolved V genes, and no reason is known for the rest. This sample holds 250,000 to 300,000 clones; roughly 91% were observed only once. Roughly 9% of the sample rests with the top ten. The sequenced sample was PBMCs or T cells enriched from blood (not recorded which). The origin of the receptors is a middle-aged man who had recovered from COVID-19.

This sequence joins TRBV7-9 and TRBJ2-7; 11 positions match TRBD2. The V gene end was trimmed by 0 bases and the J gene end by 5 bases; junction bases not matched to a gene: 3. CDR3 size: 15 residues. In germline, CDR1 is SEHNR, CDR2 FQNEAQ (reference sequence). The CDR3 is CASSLAPSGRNEQYF. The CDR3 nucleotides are TGTGCCAGCAGCTTAGCTCCTAGCGGGAGGAACGAGCAGTACTTC.

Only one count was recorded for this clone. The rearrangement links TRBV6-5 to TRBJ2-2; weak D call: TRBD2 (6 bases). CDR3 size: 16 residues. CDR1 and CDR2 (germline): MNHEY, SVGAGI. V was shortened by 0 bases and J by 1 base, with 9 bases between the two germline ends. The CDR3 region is CASSYSGGWNTGELFF. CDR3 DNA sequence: TGTGCCAGCAGTTACTCGGGAGGCTGGAACACCGGGGAGCTGTTTTTT.

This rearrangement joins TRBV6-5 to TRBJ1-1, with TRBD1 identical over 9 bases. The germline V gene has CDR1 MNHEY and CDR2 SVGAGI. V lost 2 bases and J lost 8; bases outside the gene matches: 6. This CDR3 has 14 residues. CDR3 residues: CASSYGWTGDEAFF. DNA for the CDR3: TGTGCCAGCAGTTACGGGTGGACAGGGGACGAAGCTTTCTTT.

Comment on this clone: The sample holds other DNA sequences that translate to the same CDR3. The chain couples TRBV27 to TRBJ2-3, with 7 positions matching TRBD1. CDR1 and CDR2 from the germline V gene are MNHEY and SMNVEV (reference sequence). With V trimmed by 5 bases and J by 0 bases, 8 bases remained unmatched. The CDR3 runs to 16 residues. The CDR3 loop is CASSPETGTSTDTQYF. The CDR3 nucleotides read TGTGCCAGCAGTCCGGAGACAGGGACCAGCACAGATACGCAGTATTTT.

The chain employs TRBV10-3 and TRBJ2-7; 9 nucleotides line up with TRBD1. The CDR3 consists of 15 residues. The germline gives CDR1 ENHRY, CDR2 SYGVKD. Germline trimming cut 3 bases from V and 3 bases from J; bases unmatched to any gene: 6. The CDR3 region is CAISESGTGRYEQYF. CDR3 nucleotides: TGTGCCATCAGTGAATCCGGGACAGGGCGCTACGAGCAGTACTTC.

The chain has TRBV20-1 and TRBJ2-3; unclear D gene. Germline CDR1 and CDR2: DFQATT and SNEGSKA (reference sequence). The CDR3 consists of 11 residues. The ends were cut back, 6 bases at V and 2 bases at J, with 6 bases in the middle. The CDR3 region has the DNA TGCAGTGCACCAGACACAGATACGCAGTATTTT. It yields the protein CSAPDTDTQYF.

The CDR3 DNA sequence: TGTGCCAGCAGCTTAGTGACAGATTATAATTCACCCCTCCACTTT. This sequence encodes CASSLVTDYNSPLHF. The chain uses TRBV11-2 and TRBJ1-6; maybe TRBD1 (5 bases). The V gene's germline CDR1 is SGHAT and CDR2 FQNNGV. The CDR3 is 15 amino acids. With 1 base removed from V and 4 bases from J, the gap between germline ends came to 8 bases.

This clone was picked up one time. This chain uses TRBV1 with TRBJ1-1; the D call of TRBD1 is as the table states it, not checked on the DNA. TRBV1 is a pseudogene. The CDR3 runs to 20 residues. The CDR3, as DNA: TGCACCAGCAGCCAAGATCCTAGAACGTTAAGGACAGGGGTGAACACTGAAGCTTTCTTT. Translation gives CTSSQDPRTLRTGVNTEAFF.